These T cell receptor beta chains were read from a single sample in a study of cytomegalovirus exposure and HLA in healthy donors. The repertoire was sequenced with immunoSEQ multiplex PCR; TCRdb's copy has only in-frame clones and lacks some. The sample lists around 250,000 clones, about 90% occurring once. The specimen was PBMCs. The origin of the receptors is a woman between 18 and 30 years old in good health and CMV-seronegative. Both conserved end residues are part of each CDR3. D genes are given only for firm matches. The listing skips clone size in some rows; elsewhere it reads once, few, many or a size class.

cdr3_aa cdr3_nt v_call d_call clone_size j_call
CASSPTTDRGITNEKLFF TGTGCCAGCTCACCTACTACAGACAGGGGGATCACTAATGAAAAACTGTTTTTT TRBV18 TRBD1 - TRBJ1-4
CASSPPGGSNQPQHF TGTGCCAGCTCACCACCGGGGGGAAGCAATCAGCCCCAGCATTTT TRBV18 - - TRBJ1-5
CASSLERGSGGRDEQFF TGTGCCAGCAGCTTAGAGAGGGGGAGCGGGGGGCGGGATGAGCAGTTCTTC TRBV7-9 TRBD2 - TRBJ2-1
CASSVRGHTDTQYF TGTGCCAGCAGCGTTCGGGGTCACACAGATACGCAGTATTTT TRBV9 - - TRBJ2-3
CASSQDQGGPGFYNSPLHF TGTGCCAGCAGCCAAGACCAGGGGGGTCCAGGTTTCTATAATTCACCCCTCCACTTT TRBV4-2 TRBD1 - TRBJ1-6
CASSQGFRTSDNEQFF TGCGCCAGCAGCCAAGGATTCAGGACTAGCGACAATGAGCAGTTCTTC TRBV4-3 TRBD2 - TRBJ2-1
CASSLDRIGELFF TGTGCCAGTAGTCTCGACAGAATCGGGGAGCTGTTTTTT TRBV19 - - TRBJ2-2
CASSEYNDRSAFF TGTGCCAGCAGTGAATATAACGACAGGTCGGCTTTCTTT TRBV25-1 - once TRBJ1-1
CASSTSGGAKYEQYF TGTGCCAGCAGTACCAGCGGGGGGGCCAAGTACGAGCAGTACTTC TRBV28 TRBD2 - TRBJ2-7
CARAEGGELFF TGTGCCCGCGCGGAAGGCGGGGAGCTGTTTTTT TRBV21-1 - - TRBJ2-2
CSAGTAQETQYF TGCAGCGCTGGGACAGCACAAGAGACCCAGTACTTC TRBV29-1 TRBD1 once TRBJ2-5
CSVDRGRNEQFF TGCAGCGTCGACAGGGGGCGGAATGAGCAGTTCTTC TRBV29-1 TRBD1 - TRBJ2-1
CASSLGTSGYNEQFF TGTGCCAGCAGCTTGGGGACTAGCGGGTACAATGAGCAGTTCTTC TRBV5-4 TRBD2 - TRBJ2-1
CASSLGQGNYNEQFF TGTGCCAGCAGCTTGGGACAGGGAAATTACAATGAGCAGTTCTTC TRBV7-3 TRBD1 - TRBJ2-1
CASSYFGGDLNSPLHF TGTGCCAGCAGTTACTTTGGGGGCGACCTTAATTCACCCCTCCACTTT TRBV6-5 - - TRBJ1-6
CASSSRQTYQPQHF TGTGCCAGCAGCTCTAGACAGACATATCAGCCCCAGCATTTT TRBV5-6 - - TRBJ1-5
CASSSDSGNTIYF TGTGCCAGCAGCTCCGACAGTGGAAACACCATATATTTT TRBV7-9 - few TRBJ1-3
CASRSGGDVLFF TGTGCCAGCAGGTCGGGGGGAGATGTACTGTTTTTT TRBV28 - - TRBJ1-4
CASSRDSIKTRDEKLFF TGTGCCAGCAGCCGGGACAGTATTAAAACAAGGGATGAAAAACTGTTTTTT TRBV11-2 TRBD1 - TRBJ1-4
CASSPQGQGFYGYTF TGTGCCAGCAGTCCCCAGGGACAGGGGTTCTATGGCTACACCTTC TRBV6-1 TRBD1 - TRBJ1-2
CASSLDKSTEAFF TGTGCCAGCAGTTTAGATAAGAGTACTGAAGCTTTCTTT TRBV27 - - TRBJ1-1
CASSPQRVGAETQYF TGTGCCAGCAGCCCTCAACGCGTGGGGGCAGAGACCCAGTACTTC TRBV7-9 - once TRBJ2-5
CSVEEQTSEAFF TGCAGCGTTGAAGAACAGACCAGTGAAGCTTTCTTT TRBV29-1 - - TRBJ1-1
CASSLEWTSEAFF TGTGCCAGCAGCTTAGAGTGGACATCTGAAGCTTTCTTT TRBV11-2 - - TRBJ1-1
CASSSQGSPEAFF TGTGCCAGCAGCTCACAGGGTTCTCCTGAAGCTTTCTTT TRBV7-3 - - TRBJ1-1
CASSRVRDQGSSNQPQHF TGTGCCAGTAGTCGGGTAAGGGACCAGGGGAGTAGCAATCAGCCCCAGCATTTT TRBV19 - - TRBJ1-5
CASSWRGKDEQYF TGTGCCAGCAGTTGGCGGGGGAAGGATGAGCAGTACTTC TRBV6-5 TRBD2 - TRBJ2-7
CASSPSGGDRGYEQYF TGTGCCAGCAGTCCAAGCGGAGGGGACAGGGGCTACGAGCAGTACTTC TRBV27 TRBD1 - TRBJ2-7
CASSKQGLNTEAFF TGTGCCAGCAGTAAACAGGGATTGAACACTGAAGCTTTCTTT TRBV6-5 - - TRBJ1-1
CASSLSGGSKNIQYF TGCGCCAGCAGCTTGTCAGGGGGTTCAAAAAACATTCAGTACTTC TRBV5-1 TRBD1 - TRBJ2-4
CASKGLAGGDSYNEQFF TGTGCCAGCAAAGGACTAGCGGGGGGTGATTCCTACAATGAGCAGTTCTTC TRBV6-4 TRBD2 - TRBJ2-1
CASSYSQGGDTQYF TGTGCCAGCAGTTACTCGCAGGGAGGGGATACGCAGTATTTT TRBV6-6 TRBD2 - TRBJ2-3
CASSRTGGAQPQHF TGTGCCAGCAGCCGGACAGGGGGCGCACAGCCCCAGCATTTT TRBV2 TRBD1 - TRBJ1-5
CASSLVLLGGETQYF TGCGCCAGCAGCTTGGTTCTGCTGGGGGGGGAGACCCAGTACTTC TRBV5-1 TRBD2 - TRBJ2-5
CASSRMSGGDTEAFF TGTGCCAGCAGTCGCATGTCAGGGGGCGACACTGAAGCTTTCTTT TRBV6-1 TRBD1 - TRBJ1-1
CASSDQGINYGYTF TGTGCCAGCTCAGACCAGGGTATTAACTATGGCTACACCTTC TRBV18 - - TRBJ1-2
CASSQDLAALGDKLFF TGCGCCAGCAGCCAAGATCTTGCGGCCCTTGGAGACAAACTGTTTTTT TRBV4-1 - - TRBJ1-4
CASSLVAQRGDTQYF TGTGCCAGCAGTTTAGTCGCGCAGCGAGGGGATACGCAGTATTTT TRBV28 - - TRBJ2-3
CASSLLGQGDEQFF TGTGCCAGCAGTTTATTGGGACAGGGAGATGAGCAGTTCTTC TRBV28 TRBD1 - TRBJ2-1
CASSQARGSPYGYTF TGCGCCAGCAGCCAAGCCCGAGGGTCCCCCTATGGCTACACCTTC TRBV4-3 - - TRBJ1-2
CASRRTGGGYTF TGTGCCAGCAGAAGGACAGGGGGCGGCTACACCTTC TRBV6-5 TRBD1 few TRBJ1-2
CASSLMGGGNEQFF TGTGCCAGCAGCTTAATGGGCGGGGGCAATGAGCAGTTCTTC TRBV7-3 TRBD2 few TRBJ2-1
CASSYNPPLFF TGTGCCAGCAGCTACAACCCGCCCCTGTTCTTC TRBV5-8 - - TRBJ2-1
CASSQGTAINTEAFF TGTGCCAGCAGCCAAGGGACAGCAATTAACACTGAAGCTTTCTTT TRBV2 TRBD1 few TRBJ1-1
CASSIGTGDRTEAFF TGTGCCAGTAGTATCGGGACAGGGGATCGGACTGAAGCTTTCTTT TRBV19 TRBD1 - TRBJ1-1
CASTSTAAAYEQYF TGTGCCAGCACTAGTACTGCCGCTGCCTACGAGCAGTACTTC TRBV9 - - TRBJ2-7
CASSFLFGQGADTQYF TGTGCCAGCAGTTTCCTGTTCGGGCAGGGGGCGGATACGCAGTATTTT TRBV27 TRBD1 - TRBJ2-3
CASSYGQGIPLHF TGTGCCAGCAGTTACGGACAGGGTATCCCCCTCCACTTT TRBV6-6 TRBD1 - TRBJ1-6
CASSKTTGGYTF TGTGCCAGCAGTAAAACCACAGGTGGCTACACCTTC TRBV28 - - TRBJ1-2
CASSLMADGNTIYF TGTGCCAGCAGCTTAATGGCTGATGGAAACACCATATATTTT TRBV7-6 - - TRBJ1-3
CAIRDSGTGGSPLHF TGTGCCATCAGGGACTCCGGGACAGGGGGTTCACCCCTCCACTTT TRBV10-3 TRBD1 - TRBJ1-6
CASSWTTGGGKNPYGYTF TGTGCCAGCAGTTGGACCACAGGGGGCGGAAAGAATCCCTATGGCTACACCTTC TRBV6-8 TRBD1 - TRBJ1-2
CASSDDRDTGELFF TGTGCCAGCAGTGATGACAGGGACACCGGGGAGCTGTTTTTT TRBV25-1 TRBD1 - TRBJ2-2
CASRTDRGATEAFF TGTGCCAGCAGAACAGACAGGGGTGCCACTGAAGCTTTCTTT TRBV6-5 TRBD1 - TRBJ1-1
CASSSDQGETQYF TGTGCCAGCTCATCCGACCAGGGAGAGACCCAGTACTTC TRBV18 - - TRBJ2-5